The 9 T cell receptor beta chains in this list originate from one sample, sequenced in a study of T cell changes during pregnancy in multiple sclerosis. Profiled with immunoSEQ multiplex PCR; TCRdb holds only in-frame clones, not every one. The sample yields roughly 40,000 clones, about 92% seen once. Sequencing was performed on CD8+ T cells from peripheral blood mononuclear cells, taken in the first trimester of pregnancy. Every receptor here comes from a female donor with multiple sclerosis, enrolled in a pregnancy study.

This chain connects TRBV6-4 to TRBJ1-5, with D maybe TRBD1 (5 bases). This CDR3 contains 13 residues. Per the germline V gene, CDR1 is MRHNA and CDR2 is SNTAGT. The V and J ends lost 3 bases and 4 bases respectively, with 7 bases between them. The CDR3 protein is CASSERGNQPQHF. CDR3 DNA: TGTGCCAGCAGTGAGCGGGGGAATCAGCCCCAGCATTTT.

This chain connects TRBV5-6 to TRBJ2-1; D remains unclear. The V end lost 4 bases, the J end lost 5 bases, and 10 bases lay between the germline ends. This CDR3 is 13 amino acids long. Germline V gene lookup returns CDR1 SGHDT and CDR2 YYEEEE. The CDR3 region is CASSRVPDNEQFF. The DNA of the CDR3 is TGTGCCAGCAGCAGAGTCCCTGACAATGAGCAGTTCTTC.

The V gene is TRBV9, the J gene TRBJ1-2; 9 nucleotides match TRBD1. This CDR3 contains 17 residues. Germline V gene data show CDR1 as SGDLS and CDR2 as YYNGEE. The V and J ends lost 0 bases and 6 bases, in that order; junction bases with no gene match: 12. The CDR3 reads CASSVVKNGDREDGYTF. CDR3 nucleotide sequence: TGTGCCAGCAGCGTAGTCAAAAACGGGGACAGGGAAGATGGCTACACCTTC.

The genes are TRBV2 and TRBJ2-4; 10 nucleotides match TRBD1. This CDR3 comprises 14 residues. V shed 6 bases, J shed 7 bases, and the junction held 6 bases outside the gene matches. Germline V gene sequence: CDR1 SNHLY, CDR2 FYNNEI. CDR3 amino acids: CASSPGQGRNIQYF. The CDR3 bases are TGTGCCAGCAGCCCGGGACAGGGGAGGAACATTCAGTACTTC.

This chain joins TRBV7-6 and TRBJ2-7; D is uncertain. The CDR3 length is 14 residues. Trimming stripped 3 bases from V and 5 bases from J, with 14 bases between. CDR1 is SGHVS, CDR2 FNYEAQ, per germline. The CDR3 loop reads CASSFQEGPHEQYF. CDR3 sequence (DNA): TGTGCCAGCAGCTTTCAGGAAGGCCCCCACGAGCAGTACTTC.

The chain combines TRBV6-6 with TRBJ2-7; D might be TRBD2 (6 bases). The V gene's germline CDR1 is MNHNY and CDR2 SVGAGI (reference sequence). With 6 bases removed from V and 9 bases from J, the gap between germline ends came to 12 bases. This CDR3 is built from 11 residues. CDR3 region: CASSGGAWQYF. The CDR3 DNA reads TGTGCCAGCAGCGGGGGAGCATGGCAGTACTTC.

This chain uses TRBV27 with TRBJ1-2; 8 positions agree with TRBD1. The CDR3 is made up of 17 amino acids. Looked up from germline, CDR1 is MNHEY and CDR2 is SMNVEV (reference sequence). Trimming took 5 bases from V and 0 from J; bases not matched to a gene: 11. The CDR3 here is CASSPKTLQGANYGYTF. The CDR3 DNA reads as TGTGCCAGCAGTCCCAAAACCCTACAGGGGGCTAACTATGGCTACACCTTC.

The chain recombines TRBV10-2 with TRBJ2-5; 7 nucleotides line up with TRBD1. This CDR3 is 14 amino acids long. The junction had 2 bases not matched to a gene; V was cut back by 2 bases and J by 2 bases. Germline values: CDR1 WSHSY, CDR2 SAAADI. The CDR3 coding sequence is TGCGCCAGCAGTGAGCCGGGACAGCAAGAGACCCAGTACTTC. Translation gives CASSEPGQQETQYF.

The rearrangement joins TRBV6-5 to TRBJ2-1; no clear D gene. The CDR3 is made up of 12 amino acids. The V end lost 7 bases, the J end lost 9 bases, and 13 bases lay between the germline ends. Germline assignment: CDR1 MNHEY and CDR2 SVGAGI. In nucleotides, the CDR3 is TGTGCCAGCACGTCCTCATCGGTTGAGCAGTTCTTC. It translates to CASTSSSVEQFF.